Each of the 31 T cell receptor beta chains below was sequenced from the same sample in a study of T cells in Graves' hyperthyroidism and ophthalmopathy. Amplification yielded TCR beta CDR3 regions, with RNA transcripts as the source. The HTBI primer set served for first-round RT-PCR of the TCR CDR3. TCRdb re-called the multiplex PCR reads through MiXCR, storing one row per CDR3 protein. The sample includes under 800,000 distinct CDR3 sequences, around 15% seen only once; the top ten take about a tenth. The sequencing sample was made of blood. The receptors stem from a woman between 18 and 30 years old with Graves' hyperthyroidism.

This clonotype occurred many times. The CDR3 coding sequence is TGTGCCAGCAGCCCTGGACACGACTATGGCTACACCTTC. This gives the protein CASSPGHDYGYTF. The rearrangement joins TRBV11-2 to TRBJ1-2, with a possible D match to TRBD1 (5 bases). The CDR3 sequence is 13 residues long. In germline, CDR1 is SGHAT, CDR2 FQNNGV. V gave up 5 bases and J gave up 3 bases, with 10 bases separating them.

This clonotype was picked up a small number of times. The chain combines TRBV29-1 with TRBJ1-4, with TRBD1 identical over 9 bases. V shed 7 bases, J shed 6 bases, and the junction held 12 bases outside the gene matches. Looked up from germline, CDR1 is SQVTM and CDR2 is ANQGSEA. The CDR3 totals 15 residues. CDR3: CSAQVRRTGDEKLFF. CDR3 sequence (DNA): TGCAGCGCCCAAGTCCGACGGACAGGGGATGAAAAACTGTTTTTT.

This clonotype was recorded at least ten times. The J gene is TRBJ1-3, the V gene TRBV2, with D possibly matching TRBD1 (6 bases). The CDR3 totals 13 residues. The V and J ends lost 2 bases and 5 bases respectively, with 7 bases between them. The germline V gene has CDR1 SNHLY and CDR2 FYNNEI. CDR3 loop: CASSEQGRNTIYF. In DNA, the CDR3 is TGTGCCAGCAGTGAACAGGGGCGAAACACCATATATTTT.

Remarks on this clonotype: It is likely a read error, because the conserved phenylalanine at the end of the CDR3 is missing. V is TRBV7-3 and J is TRBJ2-3; D perhaps matches TRBD2 (6 bases). The CDR3 length is 16 residues. The germline gives CDR1 SGHTA, CDR2 FQGTGA. The V end was cut by 3 bases, the J end by 0 bases, with 13 bases between. The CDR3 sequence is CASSLMGGGSTDTQYI. DNA of the CDR3: TGTGCCAGCAGCTTGATGGGGGGAGGCAGCACAGATACGCAGTATATT.

This clonotype was counted at least ten times. The CDR3 region is CASSFAPDTQYF. The CDR3 coding sequence is TGTGCCAGCAGCTTTGCTCCAGATACGCAGTATTTT. This sequence joins TRBV11-2 and TRBJ2-3, with unresolved D. This CDR3 contains 12 residues. Trimming pared 3 bases from V and 4 bases from J, leaving 5 bases between. CDR1 is SGHAT, CDR2 FQNNGV, per germline.

This clonotype was seen a handful of times. This chain joins TRBV7-2 and TRBJ2-1; D possibly matches TRBD1 or TRBD2 (5 bases each). Trimming removed 4 bases at V and 3 bases at J, with 13 bases between. CDR3 length: 15 amino acids. Germline V CDR1 and CDR2: SGHTA, FQGNSA. CDR3: CASSSGPLLYNEQFF. The CDR3 region has the DNA TGTGCCAGCAGCTCGGGACCCCTTCTCTACAATGAGCAGTTCTTC.

With regard to this clonotype: A clone one base away is much larger, so this may be a read error. The chain employs TRBV9 and TRBJ2-1, with no clear D. This CDR3 has 14 residues. Germline V gene data show CDR1 as SGDLS and CDR2 as YYNGEE. CDR3 sequence reads: CVSSVDNPGYEQFF. As DNA, the CDR3 is TGTGTCAGCAGCGTAGACAACCCCGGATATGAGCAGTTCTTC.

The chain uses TRBV7-2 and TRBJ2-1; D remains ambiguous. Germline V gives CDR1 SGHTA, CDR2 FQGNSA. The CDR3 extends over 15 amino acids. V lost 3 bases to trimming and J lost 2 bases, with 11 bases between them. This CDR3 reads CASSLQTLTYNEQFF. CDR3 DNA: TGTGCCAGCAGCTTGCAGACTCTTACCTACAATGAGCAGTTCTTC.

At least ten counts were recorded for this clonotype. This chain connects TRBV2 to TRBJ2-1, with 7 nucleotides matching TRBD1. CDR1 and CDR2 (germline): SNHLY, FYNNEI. The CDR3 is 16 residues long. Trimming took 5 bases from V and 5 from J; bases not matched to a gene: 12. CDR3 loop: CASSHSRDRLNNEQFF. CDR3 DNA sequence: TGTGCCAGCAGTCATAGCCGGGACAGACTTAACAATGAGCAGTTCTTC.

The table lists this clonotype with a few counts. Here the CDR3 reads CASTAYGFFTTNEKLFF. CDR3 DNA: TGTGCCAGCACCGCTTACGGTTTTTTTACAACTAATGAAAAACTGTTTTTT. The chain joins TRBV7-2 to TRBJ1-4; no firm D call. The V and J ends lost 7 bases and 0 bases respectively, with 18 bases between them. The CDR3 contains 17 residues. Germline CDR1 SGHTA, CDR2 FQGNSA.

The chain links TRBV7-9 to TRBJ1-2, with 9 bases that match TRBD1. The ends lost 4 bases at V and 0 bases at J; junction bases unmatched: 3. CDR3 length: 15 residues. From germline, CDR1 is SEHNR and CDR2 FQNEAQ (reference sequence). Written as DNA, the CDR3 is TGTGCCAGCAGCTCCGGGGACAGGGCTAACTATGGCTACACCTTC. It specifies CASSSGDRANYGYTF.

This clonotype was observed many times. V and J are TRBV5-1 and TRBJ2-7; D is possibly TRBD2 (6 bases). Trimming cost V 0 bases and J 0 bases, with 7 bases left between them. Germline V gives CDR1 SGHRS, CDR2 YFSETQ. CDR3 length equals 14 residues. CDR3 nucleotide sequence: TGCGCCAGCAGCTTGGGGAGGGACTCCTACGAGCAGTACTTC. It specifies CASSLGRDSYEQYF.

This clonotype was observed a few times. The rearrangement links TRBV11-2 to TRBJ1-4; 7 bases match TRBD1. This CDR3 region has 18 residues. V was pared by 4 bases and J by 8 bases, with 19 bases of the junction left unmatched. Germline loops: CDR1 SGHAT, CDR2 FQNNGV. The chain's CDR3 is CASSSEGQGVPSREKLFF. The CDR3 DNA reads TGTGCCAGCAGCTCCGAAGGGCAGGGGGTTCCCAGTAGGGAAAAACTGTTTTTT.

This clonotype turned up a few times. The gene calls are TRBV6-1 and TRBJ2-5; 7 nucleotides align to TRBD2. CDR1 and CDR2 from the germline V gene are MNHNS and SASEGT. V trimming: 2 bases; J trimming: 9 bases; junction bases outside the gene matches: 12. The CDR3 length is 15 residues. Written as DNA, the CDR3 is TGTGCCAGCAGTGAATGGGGAGGGACCAAGGAGGCCCAGTACTTC. Translated, it gives CASSEWGGTKEAQYF.

At least ten counts were recorded for this clonotype. This chain uses TRBV20-1 with TRBJ1-2, with TRBD1 matching 8 bases. CDR1 and CDR2 (germline): DFQATT, SNEGSKA (reference sequence). CDR3 length: 14 residues. The V gene end was trimmed by 3 bases and the J gene end by 10 bases; junction bases not matched to a gene: 13. CDR3 residues: CSASYNRGVTLYTF. CDR3 DNA: TGCAGTGCTAGTTACAACAGGGGGGTTACCCTCTACACCTTC.

The chain couples TRBV11-2 to TRBJ2-2; maybe TRBD2 (5 bases). Germline lookup yields CDR1 SGHAT and CDR2 FQNNGV. This CDR3 is built from 13 residues. V lost 8 bases, J lost 6 bases, and 13 bases lay in between. CDR3 DNA: TGTGCCAGCCGCCCGGCGGGCCCCGGGGAGCTGTTTTTT. The encoded protein is CASRPAGPGELFF.

This clonotype was counted at least ten times. This chain joins TRBV12-3 or TRBV12-4 and TRBJ2-1; 10 nucleotides line up with TRBD2. Germline trimming cut 8 bases from V and 3 bases from J; bases unmatched to any gene: 4. The CDR3 loop spans 14 amino acids. The DNA of the CDR3 is TGTGCCAGCCTAGCGGGAGTGTTCTACAATGAGCAGTTCTTC. This codes for CASLAGVFYNEQFF.

This clonotype has at least ten counts. The rearrangement joins TRBV6-1 to TRBJ1-1; D is undetermined. Trimming removed 7 bases from V and 4 bases from J, with 13 bases in between. CDR3 length: 13 amino acids. Germline values: CDR1 MNHNS, CDR2 SASEGT. CDR3 residues: CASTQLVVTEAFF. DNA of the CDR3: TGTGCCAGCACTCAGCTGGTCGTCACTGAAGCTTTCTTT.

J is TRBJ2-2 and V is TRBV30; 10 nucleotides match TRBD1. CDR1 GTSNPN and CDR2 SVGIG come from the germline V gene (reference sequence). The CDR3 consists of 13 residues. As DNA, the CDR3 is TGTGCTTGGGACAGGGGAGATACCGGGGAGCTGTTTTTT. Residues: CAWDRGDTGELFF.

This clonotype was detected many times. The chain combines TRBV7-2 with TRBJ2-3; 14 nucleotides align to TRBD2. Germline CDR1 is SGHTA and CDR2 is FQGNSA. The CDR3 runs to 20 residues. J lost 3 bases, V lost 5 bases, and 16 bases had no gene match. CDR3 region: CASSPSGTSGSAIETDTQYF. CDR3 bases: TGTGCCAGCAGCCCATCCGGGACTAGCGGGAGCGCCATTGAAACAGATACGCAGTATTTT.

This clonotype occurred a few times. The V gene is TRBV10-2, the J gene TRBJ2-3; D is possibly TRBD1 or TRBD2 (6 bases each). The CDR3 loop spans 15 amino acids. The V and J ends lost 6 bases and 4 bases respectively, with 17 bases between them. Germline values: CDR1 WSHSY, CDR2 SAAADI. This chain's CDR3 is CASRSSGANADTQYF. In DNA form, the CDR3 reads TGCGCCAGCAGGTCATCGGGGGCGAACGCAGATACGCAGTATTTT.

This clonotype was detected ten times or more. The chain joins TRBV2 to TRBJ2-7; D is undetermined. CDR3 size: 12 residues. Germline assignment: CDR1 SNHLY and CDR2 FYNNEI. V lost 7 bases to trimming and J lost 0 bases, with 7 bases between them. In nucleotides, the CDR3 is TGTGCCAGCACACAGAGCTCCTACGAGCAGTACTTC. Amino acid sequence: CASTQSSYEQYF.

This clonotype was found a few times. V and J are TRBV19 and TRBJ1-6; no reliable D call. The V end was cut by 5 bases, the J end by 9 bases, with 14 bases between. The CDR3 has 14 residues. Germline V gives CDR1 LNHDA, CDR2 SQIVND (reference sequence). The CDR3: CASSPQGVSSPLHF. The CDR3, as DNA: TGTGCCAGTAGTCCCCAAGGAGTCTCTTCACCCCTCCACTTT.

The rearrangement joins TRBV7-3 to TRBJ2-1; 8 nucleotides agree with TRBD2. CDR1 and CDR2 from the germline V gene are SGHTA and FQGTGA. The CDR3 has 15 residues. The trim removed 2 bases at V and 6 bases at J, leaving 6 bases unmatched. The CDR3 region is CASSLGAGRGNEQFF. The CDR3 region has the DNA TGTGCCAGCAGCTTAGGTGCCGGGAGGGGCAATGAGCAGTTCTTC.

This clonotype has a count of ten or more. The V and J genes are TRBV6-2 or TRBV6-3 and TRBJ2-7; 11 nucleotides align to TRBD2. The germline gives CDR1 MNHEY, CDR2 SVGEGT. The length of the CDR3 is 17 residues. Trimming removed 4 bases from V and 4 bases from J; junction bases left unmatched: 12. CDR3 protein: CASSSSFSGRAGYEQYF. CDR3 bases: TGTGCCAGCAGTTCTTCATTTAGCGGGAGGGCCGGGTACGAGCAGTACTTC.

V and J are TRBV9 and TRBJ1-1; 7 nucleotides match TRBD1. The germline gives CDR1 SGDLS, CDR2 YYNGEE. The trim removed 0 bases at V and 4 bases at J, leaving 6 bases unmatched. The CDR3 has 15 amino acids. Here the CDR3 reads CASSVGQGLGTEAFF. The CDR3 DNA sequence: TGTGCCAGCAGCGTAGGACAGGGCCTCGGCACTGAAGCTTTCTTT.

This clonotype was seen many times. This sequence joins TRBV30 and TRBJ2-1; TRBD2 matches at 10 bases. This CDR3 is built from 16 residues. The junction had 6 bases not matched to a gene; V was cut back by 0 bases and J by 4 bases. Germline assignment: CDR1 GTSNPN and CDR2 SVGIG (reference sequence). In DNA form, the CDR3 reads TGTGCCTGGAGTGTAGGGAGGACTAGCGGTTACAATGAGCAGTTCTTC. This codes for CAWSVGRTSGYNEQFF.

This clonotype came up a few times. The V call is TRBV29-1, the J call TRBJ1-2; D is perhaps TRBD1 (5 bases). Trimming left V 5 bases short and J 0 bases short, with 22 bases between. The germline gives CDR1 SQVTM, CDR2 ANQGSEA. There are 17 residues in the CDR3. CDR3 coding DNA: TGCAGCGTTTATGGATCGTCGAGACAGCGTGCTAACTATGGCTACACCTTC. Encoded protein: CSVYGSSRQRANYGYTF.

This chain links TRBV13 with TRBJ2-1; 9 bases fit TRBD2. Judging by the DNA end, TRBJ2-7 fits better; the J call may be wrong. Germline loops: CDR1 PRHDT, CDR2 FYEKMQ (reference sequence). The CDR3 runs 19 residues. CDR3 protein: CASSLPSSGREGSYNEQYF. The DNA for the CDR3 is TGTGCCAGCAGCTTACCTTCCTCCGGGCGGGAGGGATCCTACAATGAGCAGTACTTC.

This clonotype was picked up a small number of times. J is TRBJ2-3 and V is TRBV9, with 9 nucleotides matching TRBD2. Per germline, CDR1 SGDLS and CDR2 YYNGEE. With V trimmed by 4 bases and J by 2 bases, 8 bases remained unmatched. The CDR3 covers 16 residues. CDR3 protein: CASSPSIAGATDTQYF. CDR3 coding DNA: TGTGCCAGCAGCCCATCGATAGCGGGAGCCACAGATACGCAGTATTTT.

This clonotype was seen more than once but under ten times. The V call is TRBV20-1, the J call TRBJ2-1; D may be TRBD1 or TRBD2 (5 bases each). Trimming stripped 4 bases from V and 4 bases from J, with 11 bases between. The CDR3 extends over 13 amino acids. Germline V gene lookup returns CDR1 DFQATT and CDR2 SNEGSKA (reference sequence). For the CDR3, the DNA is TGCAGTGCTACCGGGACCGGGTACAATGAGCAGTTCTTC. It codes for CSATGTGYNEQFF.